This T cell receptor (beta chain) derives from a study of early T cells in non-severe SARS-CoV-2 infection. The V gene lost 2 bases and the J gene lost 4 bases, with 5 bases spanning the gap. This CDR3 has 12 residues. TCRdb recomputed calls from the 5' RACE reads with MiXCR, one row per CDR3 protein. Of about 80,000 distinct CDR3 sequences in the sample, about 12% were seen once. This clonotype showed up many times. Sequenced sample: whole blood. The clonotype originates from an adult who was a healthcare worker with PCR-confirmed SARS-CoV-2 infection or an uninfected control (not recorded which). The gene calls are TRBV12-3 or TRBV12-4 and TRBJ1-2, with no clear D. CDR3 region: CASSLLFYGYTF. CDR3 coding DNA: TGTGCCAGCAGTTTACTCTTCTATGGCTACACCTTC.